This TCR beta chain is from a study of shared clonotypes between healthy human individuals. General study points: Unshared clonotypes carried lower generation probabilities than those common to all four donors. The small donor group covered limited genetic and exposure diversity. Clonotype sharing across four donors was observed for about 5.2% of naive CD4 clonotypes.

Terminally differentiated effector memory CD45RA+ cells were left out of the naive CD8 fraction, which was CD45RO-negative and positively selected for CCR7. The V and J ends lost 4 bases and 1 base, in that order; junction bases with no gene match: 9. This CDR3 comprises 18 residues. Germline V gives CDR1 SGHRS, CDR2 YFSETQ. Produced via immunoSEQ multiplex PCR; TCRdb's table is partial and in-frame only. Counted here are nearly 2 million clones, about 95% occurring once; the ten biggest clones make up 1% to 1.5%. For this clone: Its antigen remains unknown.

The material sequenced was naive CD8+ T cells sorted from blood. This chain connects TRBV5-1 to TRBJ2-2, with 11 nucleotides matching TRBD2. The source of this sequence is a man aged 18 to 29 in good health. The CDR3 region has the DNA TGCGCCAGCAGCCAACCGGGACTAGCGGTCCTGAACACCGGGGAGCTGTTTTTT. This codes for CASSQPGLAVLNTGELFF.